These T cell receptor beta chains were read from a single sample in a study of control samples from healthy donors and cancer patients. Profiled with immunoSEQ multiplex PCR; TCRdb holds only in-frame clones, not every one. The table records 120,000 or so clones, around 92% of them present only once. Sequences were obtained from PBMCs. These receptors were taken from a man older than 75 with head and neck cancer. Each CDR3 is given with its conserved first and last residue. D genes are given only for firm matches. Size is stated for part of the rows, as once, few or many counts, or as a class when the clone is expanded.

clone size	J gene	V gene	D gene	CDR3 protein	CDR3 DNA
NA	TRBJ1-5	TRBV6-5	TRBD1	CASISTGSSNQPQHF	TGTGCCAGCATCTCGACAGGGAGTAGCAATCAGCCCCAGCATTTT
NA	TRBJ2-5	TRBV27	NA	CASSLRGQETQYF	TGTGCCAGCAGTTTAAGGGGTCAAGAGACCCAGTACTTC
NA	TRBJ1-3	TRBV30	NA	CAWSASGGSGNTIYF	TGTGCCTGGAGTGCCTCGGGTGGCTCTGGAAACACCATATATTTT
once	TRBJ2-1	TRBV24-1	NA	CATSDPPYNEQFF	TGTGCCACCAGTGATCCCCCCTACAATGAGCAGTTCTTC
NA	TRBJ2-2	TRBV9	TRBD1	CASSARGPHTGELFF	TGTGCCAGCAGCGCAAGGGGGCCCCACACCGGGGAGCTGTTTTTT
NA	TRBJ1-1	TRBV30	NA	CAWSVKGRGVSVNTEAFF	TGTGCCTGGAGTGTAAAGGGCAGGGGAGTCTCGGTGAACACTGAAGCTTTCTTT
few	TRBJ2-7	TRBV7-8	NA	CASRPRGQDEQYF	TGTGCCAGCAGACCTAGGGGTCAGGACGAGCAGTACTTC
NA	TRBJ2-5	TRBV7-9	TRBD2	CASSFSGTSGETQYF	TGTGCCAGCAGCTTTAGCGGGACTAGCGGAGAGACCCAGTACTTC
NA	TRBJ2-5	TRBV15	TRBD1	CATSRYRGQETQYF	TGTGCCACCAGCAGATACAGGGGGCAGGAGACCCAGTACTTC
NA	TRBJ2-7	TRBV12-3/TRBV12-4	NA	CASSFAGNEQYF	TGTGCCAGCAGTTTTGCGGGGAACGAGCAGTACTTC
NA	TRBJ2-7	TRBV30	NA	CAWSTGKGYEQYF	TGTGCCTGGAGCACAGGGAAGGGATACGAGCAGTACTTC
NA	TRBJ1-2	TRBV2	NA	CASSERRSLDGYTF	TGTGCCAGCAGTGAAAGGAGGTCTCTAGATGGCTACACCTTC
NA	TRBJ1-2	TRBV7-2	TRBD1	CASSPDRGPYGYTF	TGTGCCAGCAGCCCCGACAGGGGCCCATATGGCTACACCTTC
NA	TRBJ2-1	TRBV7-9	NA	CASSGSYHENEQFF	TGTGCCAGCAGCGGAAGCTACCATGAAAATGAGCAGTTCTTC
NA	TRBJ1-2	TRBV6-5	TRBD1	CASCRQGVYGYTF	TGTGCCAGCTGCCGACAGGGGGTCTATGGCTACACCTTC
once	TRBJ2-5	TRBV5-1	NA	CASSWGDVPGETQYF	TGCGCCAGCAGCTGGGGGGACGTCCCAGGGGAGACCCAGTACTTC
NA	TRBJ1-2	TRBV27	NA	CASSPGASSYGYTF	TGTGCCAGCAGTCCTGGGGCGAGTTCCTATGGCTACACCTTC
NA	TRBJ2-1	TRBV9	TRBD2	CASSVGSGGNNEQFF	TGTGCCAGCAGCGTCGGGAGCGGGGGAAACAATGAGCAGTTCTTC
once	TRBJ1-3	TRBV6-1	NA	CATREDRTGNTIYF	TGTGCCACTAGGGAAGACAGGACTGGAAACACCATATATTTT
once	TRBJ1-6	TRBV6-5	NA	CASVMNSPLHF	TGTGCCAGCGTGATGAATTCACCCCTCCACTTT
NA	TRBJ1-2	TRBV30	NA	CAWSVGLSNYGYTF	TGTGCCTGGAGTGTAGGGCTTTCTAACTATGGCTACACCTTC
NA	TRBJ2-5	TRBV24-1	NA	CASIPPAQETQYF	TGTGCCTCTATTCCCCCGGCTCAAGAGACCCAGTACTTC
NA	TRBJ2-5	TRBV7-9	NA	CASSFLGRDETQYF	TGTGCCAGCAGCTTCCTGGGGCGGGATGAGACCCAGTACTTC
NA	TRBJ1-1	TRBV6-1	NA	CASSEGALRAFF	TGTGCCAGCAGTGAAGGGGCCCTGCGGGCTTTCTTT
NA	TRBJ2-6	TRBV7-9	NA	CASRRDGANVLTF	TGTGCCAGCCGTCGGGATGGGGCCAACGTCCTGACTTTC
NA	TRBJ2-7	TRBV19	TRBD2	CASGLAGKGSRRGEQYF	TGTGCCAGCGGACTAGCGGGAAAAGGGTCCCGGAGGGGCGAGCAGTACTTC
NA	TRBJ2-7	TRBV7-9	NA	CASSSPIDSPKYYEQYF	TGTGCCAGCAGCTCACCAATCGACAGCCCCAAGTACTACGAGCAGTACTTC
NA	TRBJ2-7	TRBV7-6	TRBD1	CASSLERTGVSYEQYF	TGTGCCAGCAGCTTGGAGAGGACAGGCGTTTCCTACGAGCAGTACTTC
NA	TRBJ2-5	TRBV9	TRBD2	CASSSRLAGRDRPEETQYF	TGTGCCAGCAGCTCCCGACTAGCGGGCCGCGATCGACCTGAAGAGACCCAGTACTTC
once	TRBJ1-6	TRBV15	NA	CATSRDPGLRPLHF	TGTGCCACCAGCAGAGATCCCGGGTTGAGGCCCCTCCACTTT
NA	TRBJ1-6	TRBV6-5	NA	CASDPERNSPLHF	TGTGCCAGCGACCCGGAGAGAAATTCACCCCTCCACTTT
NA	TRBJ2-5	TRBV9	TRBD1	CASSVGGQGYQETQYF	TGTGCCAGCAGCGTAGGGGGACAGGGGTACCAAGAGACCCAGTACTTC
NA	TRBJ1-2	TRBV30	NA	CASSDSYGYTF	TGTGCCTCCTCTGACAGCTATGGCTACACCTTC
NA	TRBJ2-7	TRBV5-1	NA	CASSLGPGGGYEQYF	TGCGCCAGCAGCTTGGGCCCCGGGGGTGGATACGAGCAGTACTTC
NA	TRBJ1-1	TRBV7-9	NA	CASSLGSEAFF	TGTGCCAGCAGCTTGGGTTCTGAAGCTTTCTTT
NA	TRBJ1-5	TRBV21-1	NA	CASSRQDPSNQPQHF	TGTGCCAGCAGCAGACAGGATCCGAGCAATCAGCCCCAGCATTTT
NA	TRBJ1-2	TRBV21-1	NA	CASSKEGWAKGYTF	TGTGCCAGCAGCAAAGAAGGGTGGGCGAAGGGCTACACCTTC
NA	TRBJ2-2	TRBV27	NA	CASSPGQYTGELFF	TGTGCCAGCAGTCCCGGACAGTACACCGGGGAGCTGTTTTTT
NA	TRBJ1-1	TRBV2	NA	CASRPPGPRLTEAFF	TGTGCCAGCAGGCCCCCCGGGCCCCGGCTAACTGAAGCTTTCTTT
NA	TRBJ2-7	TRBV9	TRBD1	CASSGAAGQGSEQYF	TGTGCCAGCAGCGGGGCCGCGGGACAGGGCTCTGAGCAGTACTTC
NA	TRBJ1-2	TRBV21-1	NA	CASSRQGSQLAHWGYGYTF	TGTGCCAGCAGCAGGCAGGGCAGCCAACTAGCCCACTGGGGGTATGGCTACACCTTC
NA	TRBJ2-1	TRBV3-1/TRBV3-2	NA	CASSQDPYSSYNEQFF	TGTGCCAGCAGCCAAGACCCTTATAGCTCCTACAATGAGCAGTTCTTC
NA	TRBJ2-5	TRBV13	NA	CASSLVPTGYQETQYF	TGTGCCAGCAGCTTAGTCCCGACAGGTTACCAAGAGACCCAGTACTTC
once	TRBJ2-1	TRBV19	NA	CASSLFMPDNEQFF	TGTGCCAGTAGTCTATTCATGCCCGACAATGAGCAGTTCTTC
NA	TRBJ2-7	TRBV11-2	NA	CASSMERGSSYEQYF	TGTGCCAGCAGCATGGAACGGGGGAGCTCCTACGAGCAGTACTTC
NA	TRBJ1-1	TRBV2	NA	CALRENTEAFF	TGTGCACTAAGGGAGAACACTGAAGCTTTCTTT
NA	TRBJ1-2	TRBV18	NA	CASSPQSPNYGYTF	TGTGCCAGCTCGCCCCAAAGCCCTAACTATGGCTACACCTTC
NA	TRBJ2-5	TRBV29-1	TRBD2	CSVLLAGVETQYF	TGCAGCGTCCTCCTAGCGGGGGTAGAGACCCAGTACTTC
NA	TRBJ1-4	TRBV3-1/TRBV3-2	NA	CASSLLRDEKLFF	TGTGCCAGCAGCCTTTTGCGGGATGAAAAACTGTTTTTT
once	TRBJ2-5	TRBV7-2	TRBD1	CASSSTDRGRTQYF	TGTGCCAGCAGCTCGACAGACAGGGGACGGACCCAGTACTTC
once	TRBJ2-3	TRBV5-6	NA	CASSFPGRTDTQYF	TGTGCCAGCAGCTTTCCCGGCCGCACAGATACGCAGTATTTT
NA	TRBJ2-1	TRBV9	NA	CASSVDGTSYNEQFF	TGTGCCAGCAGCGTAGACGGAACCTCCTACAATGAGCAGTTCTTC
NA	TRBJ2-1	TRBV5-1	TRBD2	CASSSQPGLAGYNEQFF	TGCGCCAGCAGCTCTCAACCGGGACTAGCGGGCTACAATGAGCAGTTCTTC
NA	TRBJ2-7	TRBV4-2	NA	CASSQSGHGEQYF	TGTGCCAGCAGCCAAAGTGGGCACGGCGAGCAGTACTTC
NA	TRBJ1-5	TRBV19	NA	CASTPRGKGWEPQHF	TGTGCCAGTACCCCAAGAGGGAAAGGGTGGGAGCCCCAGCATTTT